The T cell receptor beta chain described here comes from a study of cytomegalovirus exposure and HLA in healthy donors (dated by TCRdb to about 2017). Broadly, across the study: According to a later analysis, the 120 validation repertoires were produced on the same platform as the approximately 690 repertoires of the first cohort. The study aimed to test whether signatures of past pathogen exposure could be identified by cataloging public T cell receptors. Along with the approximately 620-subject first cohort, a separate validation cohort of about 110 different subjects was used. High-throughput TCR immunosequencing, statistical association of individual TCRs with disease status, and machine learning were combined to predict cytomegalovirus infection status.

In regard to this clone: Its antigen is currently not known. Qualities for individual bases were not recorded, and no much larger clone is one base off.

The method behind the library was the immunoSEQ multiplex PCR assay. In the authors' own workflow: A statistical classification framework was built for diagnosing cytomegalovirus status from the catalog of TCR beta chain sequences. This immuneACCESS table, as held by TCRdb, lists in-frame sequences with V and J called but not all clones. Of the missing ones, under half trace to an unresolved V gene in checked studies; the others have no known cause. The V and J calls and clone size were taken over from that table, and D and trimming were inferred from the DNA. The sample yields around 190,000 clones; around 86% were counted once. The ten biggest clones cover less than 9.5% of the sample. V is pared back by 7 bases and J by 4 bases, with 17 bases lying between the germline termini. From its cysteine to its phenylalanine, the CDR3 spans 15 amino acids. Only the CDR3 part of the read is kept: 45 bases, read in frame from the first base. Looking up the germline V gene yields CDR1 MGHRA and CDR2 YSYEKL.

Study-wide findings and limitations: The authors suggested that the approach could potentially be extended to other disease states and immunological phenotypes. Of the cluster scores, 94% were above 0 in a later analysis, which found that TCRs clustered in the first cohort also tended to co-occur in the 120 validation repertoires. Cytomegalovirus status was reported to be diagnosed by the classifier with high specificity and sensitivity in both the original and validation cohorts. The study gave a list of over 150 TCR beta chains associated with cytomegalovirus. A later analysis had no HLA typing for the validation cohort, so co-occurrence there was scored across all 120 or so repertoires. Across donors, most TCR sequences were observed very rarely, whereas some public TCRs were present in many individuals. Three of the identified cytomegalovirus-associated TCR beta chains were confirmed in vitro to be specific for cytomegalovirus antigens.

Separate from the approximately 700-subject first cohort, the validation cohort of around 130 subjects was the group to which the donors belonged. The chain is made from TRBV4-1 and TRBJ1-5; a weak D assignment points to TRBD1 (5 bases agree). The clonotype originates from a man aged 25-45 years in good health and CMV-seropositive. Sequencing was done on a sample of PBMCs. The bases are TGCGCCAGCAAGGCCGGGACGGCGTTAAATCAGCCCCAGCATTTT. The encoded protein is CASKAGTALNQPQHF.